These 7 T cell receptor beta chains came from one sample sequenced in a study of T cells after yellow fever vaccination. One entry per CDR3 protein results from TCRdb running MiXCR on the 5' RACE reads. The sample lists around 260,000 distinct CDR3 sequences, approximately 5.2% occurring once. This specimen was CD4+ T cells sorted from PBMCs, taken on the day of the yellow fever booster vaccination. The receptors stem from a man younger than 35 who received the YFV17D yellow fever vaccine.

The rearrangement links TRBV7-8 to TRBJ1-6; D not certain. CDR1 is SGHVS and CDR2 is FQNEAQ in the germline V gene. V dropped 1 base and J dropped 15 bases, with 7 bases sitting between them. The CDR3 consists of 11 residues. In DNA, the CDR3 is TGTGCCAGCAGCTTAGTCGGCTTCCTCCACTTT. Translation: CASSLVGFLHF.

There are many counts of this clonotype. V is TRBV5-6 and J is TRBJ1-2, with TRBD1 matching 7 bases. Germline-derived CDR1 and CDR2 are SGHDT and YYEEEE. The CDR3 spans 13 residues. Unmatched junction bases numbered 3, after V lost 3 bases and J lost 4 bases. The DNA of the CDR3 is TGTGCCAGCAGCTCTACAGGGGTCTATGGCTACACCTTC. This gives the protein CASSSTGVYGYTF. Variable domain in full (rest from reference TRBV5-6 and TRBJ1-2): DAGVTQSPTHLIKTRGQQVTLRCSPKSGHDTVSWYQQALGQGPQFIFQYYEEEERQRGNFPDRFSGHQFPNYSSELNVNALLLGDSALYLCASSSTGVYGYTFGSGTRLTVV.

This clonotype was picked up many times. This sequence joins TRBV5-1 and TRBJ2-1; TRBD2 aligns across 11 bases. Trimming took 3 bases from V and 12 from J; bases not matched to a gene: 17. Germline CDR1 SGHRS, CDR2 YFSETQ. The CDR3 totals 17 residues. The CDR3 is CASSSLSSGGLSYGQFF. As DNA, the CDR3 is TGCGCCAGCAGCTCTCTATCTAGCGGGGGGCTCTCCTACGGGCAGTTCTTC.

This clonotype was recorded at least ten times. The rearrangement links TRBV7-2 to TRBJ2-1; TRBD2 matches 10 bases. After removal of 0 bases from V and 5 bases from J, the junction contained 10 bases not matched to a gene. CDR3 length: 18 residues. Germline CDR1 reads SGHTA; CDR2 reads FQGNSA. The CDR3 DNA reads TGTGCCAGCAGCTTAGCCGCTAGCGGGGGCCTCACCAACAATGAGCAGTTCTTC. This gives the protein CASSLAASGGLTNNEQFF.

There are many counts of this clonotype. The gene calls are TRBV20-1 and TRBJ2-1; the D is unclear. This CDR3 has 14 residues. Germline assignment: CDR1 DFQATT and CDR2 SNEGSKA (reference sequence). Between the trimmed V and J ends, which lost 6 bases and 9 bases, there was a span of 21 bases. The CDR3 loop reads CSANDPLGGTEQFF. CDR3 bases: TGCAGTGCCAATGACCCCTTAGGCGGCACTGAGCAGTTCTTC.

The table lists this clonotype with many counts. J is TRBJ1-2 and V is TRBV9; TRBD1 aligns across 9 bases. Unmatched junction bases numbered 13, after V lost 0 bases and J lost 7 bases. CDR3 length: 17 residues. Germline CDR1 SGDLS, CDR2 YYNGEE. As DNA, the CDR3 is TGTGCCAGCAGCGTAGAAGGAGGAGGGACAGGGACGTTTGGCTACACCTTC. Its translation: CASSVEGGGTGTFGYTF.

The chain links TRBV5-1 to TRBJ1-4, with 8 positions matching TRBD1. The CDR3 spans 17 residues. Germline assignment: CDR1 SGHRS and CDR2 YFSETQ. Unmatched junction bases numbered 9, after V lost 4 bases and J lost 1 base. The CDR3 sequence is CASSLLGQGLTNEKLFF. CDR3 nucleotide sequence: TGCGCCAGCAGCCTCCTAGGACAGGGACTAACTAATGAAAAACTGTTTTTT.